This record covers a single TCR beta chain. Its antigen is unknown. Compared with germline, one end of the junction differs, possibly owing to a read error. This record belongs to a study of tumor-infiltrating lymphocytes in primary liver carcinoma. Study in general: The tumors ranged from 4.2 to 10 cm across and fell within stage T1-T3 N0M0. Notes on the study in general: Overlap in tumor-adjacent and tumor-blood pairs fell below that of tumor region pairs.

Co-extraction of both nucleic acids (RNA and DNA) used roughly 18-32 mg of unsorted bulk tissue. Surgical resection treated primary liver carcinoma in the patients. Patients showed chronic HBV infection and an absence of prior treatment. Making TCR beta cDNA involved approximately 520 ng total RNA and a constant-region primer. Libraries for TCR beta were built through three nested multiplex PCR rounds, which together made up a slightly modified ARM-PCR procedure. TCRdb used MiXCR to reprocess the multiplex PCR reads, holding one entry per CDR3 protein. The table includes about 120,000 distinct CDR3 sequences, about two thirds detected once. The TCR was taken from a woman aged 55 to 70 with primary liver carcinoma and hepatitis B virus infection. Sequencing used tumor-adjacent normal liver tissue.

The CDR3 DNA reads TGTGCCAGCACAGACAGGACAGATCACCCCCAGCATTTT. Encoded protein: CASTDRTDHPQHF. V gene TRBV12-3 or TRBV12-4 combines with J gene TRBJ1-5, with D tentatively TRBD1 (6 bases). This CDR3 is 13 amino acids long.